The 12 T cell receptor beta chains reported below all come from one sample, sequenced in a study of shared clonotypes between healthy human individuals. Method: immunoSEQ multiplex PCR; TCRdb's copy keeps in-frame clones and lacks some. The top ten hold more than 0.35% of the sample, which has over 2 million clones, less than 95% seen once. The sample comprised naive CD4+ T cells from PBMCs. Subset described: CD45RA+ positively selected. Every receptor here comes from a man younger than 35 in good health. Some clones in this sample may be carry-over from other donors' samples.

The chain links TRBV5-8 to TRBJ2-3; perhaps TRBD1 as D (5 bases). The CDR3 consists of 15 residues. The V end was cut by 0 bases, the J end by 0 bases, with 8 bases between. CDR1 and CDR2 from the germline V gene are SGHTS and YDEGEE. The CDR3 region is CASSLGQSSTDTQYF. The CDR3 DNA follows: TGTGCCAGCAGCTTGGGACAGTCTAGCACAGATACGCAGTATTTT.

The chain couples TRBV15 to TRBJ2-6, with D unclear. The CDR3 has 17 amino acids. V gave up 5 bases and J gave up 0 bases, with 14 bases separating them. The V gene's germline CDR1 is LNHNV and CDR2 YYDKDF (reference sequence). CDR3 protein: CATSARATPSGANVLTF. CDR3 nucleotide sequence: TGTGCCACCAGCGCTCGGGCTACACCCTCTGGGGCCAACGTCCTGACTTTC.

The rearrangement uses TRBV6-6 and TRBJ2-7; 10 bases map to TRBD1. The CDR3 is made up of 14 amino acids. With V trimmed by 6 bases and J by 4 bases, 6 bases remained unmatched. Germline CDR1 reads MNHNY; CDR2 reads SVGAGI (reference sequence). CDR3 protein: CASSQDRGPYEQYF. The CDR3 nucleotides are TGTGCCAGCAGCCAAGACAGGGGGCCTTACGAGCAGTACTTC.

CDR3 protein: CASGHRFGEKLFF. In DNA form, the CDR3 reads TGTGCCAGCGGACATCGCTTTGGGGAAAAACTGTTTTTT. The rearrangement joins TRBV28 to TRBJ1-4, with D possibly TRBD1 on 5 matching bases. This CDR3 has 13 amino acids. Trimming removed 8 bases from V and 8 bases from J, with 15 bases in between. Germline CDR1 reads MDHEN; CDR2 reads SYDVKM. Combining the CDR3 with reference TRBV28 and TRBJ1-4 gives the whole variable domain DVKVTQSSRYLVKRTGEKVFLECVQDMDHENMFWYRQDPGLGLRLIYFSYDVKMKEKGDIPEGYSVSREKKERFSLILESASTNQTSMYLCASGHRFGEKLFFGSGTQLSVL.

The V gene is TRBV19, the J gene TRBJ1-2; a possible D gene is TRBD1 (5 bases). CDR3 size: 15 residues. CDR1 and CDR2 (germline): LNHDA, SQIVND (reference sequence). V was cut by 4 bases and J by 2 bases, with 14 bases left in between. DNA for the CDR3: TGTGCCAGTAGTACGGACACAAAGGACAACTATGGCTACACCTTC. Protein product: CASSTDTKDNYGYTF.

The chain links TRBV7-9 to TRBJ2-5; weak D call: TRBD2 (5 bases). Per germline, CDR1 SEHNR and CDR2 FQNEAQ (reference sequence). The CDR3 has 13 residues. Trimming stripped 6 bases from V and 4 bases from J, with 12 bases between. CDR3 loop: CASSRTSRETQYF. The DNA of the CDR3 is TGTGCCAGCAGTAGGACTTCTCGAGAGACCCAGTACTTC.

This clone was detected only once. The J gene is TRBJ1-4, the V gene TRBV4-1, with D unresolved. The CDR3 contains 14 residues. Germline CDR1 reads MGHRA; CDR2 reads YSYEKL. Trimming took off 3 bases at V and 4 bases at J, with 9 bases between the two ends. CDR3 sequence reads: CASSQGGGNEKLFF. The CDR3 DNA is TGCGCCAGCAGCCAGGGAGGAGGTAATGAAAAACTGTTTTTT.

CDR3 amino acids: CASSIDTQYF. In DNA, the CDR3 is TGTGCCAGCAGTATAGATACGCAGTATTTT. The J gene is TRBJ2-3, the V gene TRBV2, with unresolved D. Germline V gives CDR1 SNHLY, CDR2 FYNNEI. The CDR3 spans 10 residues. With 5 bases removed from V and 5 bases from J, the gap between germline ends came to 2 bases.

The V call is TRBV6-6, the J call TRBJ1-1, with no clear D. V was shortened by 2 bases and J by 0 bases, with 7 bases between the two germline ends. CDR3 length: 14 amino acids. Germline CDR1 and CDR2: MNHNY and SVGAGI (reference sequence). Here the CDR3 DNA reads TGTGCCAGCAGTTACGACGTGATGAACACTGAAGCTTTCTTT. This sequence encodes CASSYDVMNTEAFF.

This clone showed up just once. The chain couples TRBV19 to TRBJ1-5, with D perhaps TRBD1 (5 bases). Trimming removed 9 bases at V and 4 bases at J, with 19 bases between. CDR3 size: 15 residues. Germline assignment: CDR1 LNHDA and CDR2 SQIVND (reference sequence). The CDR3 DNA is TGTGCCAGCCGAGGCGGTCGCAGGACAAATCAGCCCCAGCATTTT. Translation: CASRGGRRTNQPQHF. The complete variable domain, with remaining parts taken from reference TRBV19 and TRBJ1-5, reads DGGITQSPKYLFRKEGQNVTLSCEQNLNHDAMYWYRQDPGQGLRLIYYSQIVNDFQKGDIAEGYSVSREKKESFPLTVTSAQKNPTAFYLCASRGGRRTNQPQHFGDGTRLSIL.

The chain carries TRBV2 and TRBJ1-1; D not certain. Trimming removed 2 bases from V and 2 bases from J, with 12 bases in between. This CDR3 contains 15 residues. Per the germline V gene, CDR1 is SNHLY and CDR2 is FYNNEI. The CDR3: CASSEPQQTNTEAFF. The DNA for the CDR3 is TGTGCCAGCAGTGAACCTCAACAGACTAACACTGAAGCTTTCTTT.

The chain recombines TRBV6-5 with TRBJ2-4; D is unresolved. CDR1 MNHEY and CDR2 SVGAGI come from the germline V gene. V lost 6 bases and J lost 3, with 9 bases in between. The CDR3 sequence is 13 residues long. The CDR3 DNA sequence: TGTGCCAGCAGACTGACCCTCAAAAACATTCAGTACTTC. Amino acid sequence: CASRLTLKNIQYF.